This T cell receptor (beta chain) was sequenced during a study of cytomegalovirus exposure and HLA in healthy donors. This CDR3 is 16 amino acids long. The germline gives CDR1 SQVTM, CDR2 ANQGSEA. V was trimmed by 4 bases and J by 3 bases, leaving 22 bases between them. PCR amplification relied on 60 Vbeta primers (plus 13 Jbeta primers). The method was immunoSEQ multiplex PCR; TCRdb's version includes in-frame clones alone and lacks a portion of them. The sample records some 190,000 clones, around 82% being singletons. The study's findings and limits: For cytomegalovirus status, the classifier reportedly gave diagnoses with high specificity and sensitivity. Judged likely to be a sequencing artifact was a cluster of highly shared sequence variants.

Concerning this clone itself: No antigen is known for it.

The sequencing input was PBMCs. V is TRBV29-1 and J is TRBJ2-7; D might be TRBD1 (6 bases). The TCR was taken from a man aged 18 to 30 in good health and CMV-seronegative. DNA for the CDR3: TGCAGCGTTGTACGGCAGGGCAGGGGTTGGAACTACGAGCAGTACTTC. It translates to CSVVRQGRGWNYEQYF.